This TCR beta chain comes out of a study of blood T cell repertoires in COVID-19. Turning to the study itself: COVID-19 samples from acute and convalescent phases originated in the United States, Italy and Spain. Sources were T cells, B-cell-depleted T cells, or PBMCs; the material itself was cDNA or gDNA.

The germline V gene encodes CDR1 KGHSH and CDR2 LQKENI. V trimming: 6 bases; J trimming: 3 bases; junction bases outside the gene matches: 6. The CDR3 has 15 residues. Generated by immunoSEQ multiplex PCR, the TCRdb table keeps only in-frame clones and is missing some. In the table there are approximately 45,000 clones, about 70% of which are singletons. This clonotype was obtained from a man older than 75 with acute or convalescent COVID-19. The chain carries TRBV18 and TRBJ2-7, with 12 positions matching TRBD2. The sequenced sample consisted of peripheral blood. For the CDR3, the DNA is TGTGCCAGCTCGACCGGGACTAGCGGGTTCTACGAGCAGTACTTC. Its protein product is CASSTGTSGFYEQYF. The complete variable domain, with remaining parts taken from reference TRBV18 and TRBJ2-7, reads NAGVMQNPRHLVRRRGQEARLRCSPMKGHSHVYWYRQLPEEGLKFMVYLQKENIIDESGMPKERFSAEFPKEGPSILRIQQVVRGDSAAYFCASSTGTSGFYEQYFGPGTRLTVT.